Listed here are 26 T cell receptor beta chains from one sample, sequenced in a study of CD4+ T cells in melanoma. Sequencing used immunoSEQ multiplex PCR; TCRdb keeps in-frame clones, though not all of them. The sample consists of some 15,000 clones, over 80% of them appearing once. Source material: cells from a culture (not recorded whether cultured in vitro). The origin of the receptors is a human donor with melanoma.

The chain uses TRBV27 and TRBJ1-6; D unresolved. The CDR3 totals 12 residues. Trimming pared 4 bases from V and 7 bases from J, leaving 5 bases between. Germline V gene lookup returns CDR1 MNHEY and CDR2 SMNVEV (reference sequence). The CDR3, as DNA: TGTGCCAGCAGTTCCAGGAATTCACCCCTCCACTTT. Its protein product is CASSSRNSPLHF.

The chain recombines TRBV30 with TRBJ1-6, with 7 bases that match TRBD1. CDR3 length: 14 residues. Germline-derived CDR1 and CDR2 are GTSNPN and SVGIG (reference sequence). Trimming took 3 bases from V and 5 from J; bases not matched to a gene: 4. CDR3 coding DNA: TGTGCCTGGAGAGAGGGACAGCATAATTCACCCCTCCACTTT. Amino acid sequence: CAWREGQHNSPLHF.

V is TRBV10-2 and J is TRBJ1-5, with D uncertain. The V end was cut by 3 bases, the J end by 1 base, with 10 bases between. This CDR3 comprises 15 residues. The V gene's germline CDR1 is WSHSY and CDR2 SAAADI. In DNA form, the CDR3 reads TGCGCCAGCAGTGACCGGTTTTTGAGCAATCAGCCCCAGCATTTT. It encodes CASSDRFLSNQPQHF.

In its sample, this clone was seen once. The junction does not match germline at one end; this may be a read error. The chain is built from TRBV5-1 and TRBJ1-1; TRBD1 matches at 7 bases. The CDR3 is 14 residues long. Germline V lookup: CDR1 SGHRS, CDR2 YFSETQ. CDR3 sequence reads: CASNLEGANTEAFF. The CDR3 DNA is TGCGCCAGCAACTTGGAGGGGGCCAACACTGAAGCTTTCTTT.

This chain joins TRBV28 and TRBJ1-5, with D possibly matching TRBD1 (6 bases). The length of the CDR3 is 13 residues. Per the germline V gene, CDR1 is MDHEN and CDR2 is SYDVKM. V gave up 4 bases and J gave up 5 bases, with 9 bases separating them. CDR3 DNA: TGTGCCAGCAGTTGGGCAGGGGATCAGCCCCAGCATTTT. It encodes CASSWAGDQPQHF.

V is TRBV5-4 and J is TRBJ1-4; D possibly corresponds to TRBD1 (5 bases). Trimming cost V 0 bases and J 8 bases, with 8 bases left between them. The CDR3 runs 13 residues. Germline-derived CDR1 and CDR2 are SGHNT and YYREEE (reference sequence). Here the CDR3 DNA reads TGTGCCAGCAGCTTGGTACCAGGGGAAAAACTGTTTTTT. Amino acids: CASSLVPGEKLFF.

The chain joins TRBV4-1 to TRBJ1-2; a possible D gene is TRBD1 (5 bases). CDR3 length: 15 amino acids. Between the trimmed V and J ends, which lost 4 bases and 4 bases, there was a span of 16 bases. Germline CDR1 MGHRA, CDR2 YSYEKL. This CDR3 is CASSLGPSRLYGYTF. In DNA form, the CDR3 reads TGCGCCAGCAGCCTGGGACCCAGTCGACTCTATGGCTACACCTTC.

V is TRBV13 and J is TRBJ1-2; TRBD1 is a possible D gene (5 bases). Germline CDR1 PRHDT, CDR2 FYEKMQ (reference sequence). This CDR3 region has 15 residues. V gave up 1 base and J gave up 3 bases, with 12 bases separating them. The CDR3 DNA is TGTGCCAGCAGCTTAGAGGGGACGGATCACTATGGCTACACCTTC. This sequence encodes CASSLEGTDHYGYTF.

This rearrangement joins TRBV5-8 to TRBJ1-4; perhaps TRBD1 as D (6 bases). Trimming removed 5 bases at V and 7 bases at J, with 15 bases between. The CDR3 runs 14 residues. Germline CDR1 reads SGHTS; CDR2 reads YDEGEE. The CDR3 nucleotides read TGTGCCAGCAGGTACCTTACGGGGGCTGAAAAACTGTTTTTT. Amino acid sequence: CASRYLTGAEKLFF.

This chain connects TRBV7-9 to TRBJ2-1; 9 nucleotides match TRBD2. Germline V CDR1 and CDR2: SEHNR, FQNEAQ (reference sequence). V shed 11 bases, J shed 4 bases, and the junction held 6 bases outside the gene matches. The CDR3 is 13 amino acids. The CDR3 bases are TGTGCCGGTAGCGGGGGCGCTTACAATGAGCAGTTCTTC. As protein: CAGSGGAYNEQFF.

This chain connects TRBV6-1 to TRBJ1-6, with TRBD1 matching 9 bases. V lost 4 bases, J lost 9 bases, and 1 base stayed unmatched. CDR1 and CDR2 from the germline V gene are MNHNS and SASEGT. The CDR3 sequence is 13 residues long. This CDR3 reads CASSGQGVSPLHF. Here the CDR3 DNA reads TGTGCCAGCAGTGGACAGGGGGTTTCACCCCTCCACTTT.

J is TRBJ1-1 and V is TRBV29-1; no firm D call. The CDR3 is made up of 10 amino acids. Germline lookup yields CDR1 SQVTM and CDR2 ANQGSEA. Trimming removed 6 bases at V and 5 bases at J, with 7 bases between. The CDR3 protein is CSVTSTEAFF. CDR3 in DNA: TGCAGCGTGACCAGTACTGAAGCTTTCTTT.

The rearrangement links TRBV5-1 to TRBJ2-7; 8 bases align to TRBD2. The CDR3 length is 15 residues. CDR1 is SGHRS, CDR2 YFSETQ, per germline. V shed 0 bases, J shed 3 bases, and the junction held 5 bases outside the gene matches. This chain's CDR3 is CASSLVPGGFYEQYF. DNA for the CDR3: TGCGCCAGCAGCTTGGTTCCGGGGGGGTTCTACGAGCAGTACTTC.

This sequence joins TRBV9 and TRBJ2-1, with D possibly being TRBD1 or TRBD2 (6 bases each). Per germline, CDR1 SGDLS and CDR2 YYNGEE. This CDR3 comprises 15 residues. V lost 2 bases to trimming and J lost 5 bases, with 14 bases between them. The CDR3 DNA reads TGTGCCAGCAGCGTCATAGGGGGAGGAAACAATGAGCAGTTCTTC. Its protein product is CASSVIGGGNNEQFF. The full variable domain, in which reference TRBV9 and TRBJ2-1 provide the parts outside the CDR3, is DSGVTQTPKHLITATGQRVTLRCSPRSGDLSVYWYQQSLDQGLQFLIQYYNGEERAKGNILERFSAQQFPDLHSELNLSSLELGDSALYFCASSVIGGGNNEQFFGPGTRLTVL.

In this sample, this clone turned up once. The chain links TRBV25-1 to TRBJ2-6, with D perhaps TRBD1 or TRBD2 (5 bases each). Germline values: CDR1 MGHDK, CDR2 SYGVNS. This CDR3 spans 18 amino acids. Trimming pared 1 base from V and 0 bases from J, leaving 13 bases between. The DNA for the CDR3 is TGTGCCAGCAGTGAATGGGACCTGTGGGGCTCTGGGGCCAACGTCCTGACTTTC. Protein product: CASSEWDLWGSGANVLTF.

This clone was counted a few times. This chain joins TRBV18 and TRBJ1-1; TRBD1 agrees at 7 bases. V was clipped by 4 bases and J by 1 base; unmatched bases: 9. The germline CDR1 and CDR2 sequences are KGHSH and LQKENI. The CDR3 sequence is 16 residues long. This CDR3 reads CASSHAATGRNTEAFF. In nucleotides, the CDR3 is TGTGCCAGCTCACACGCGGCGACAGGGCGGAACACTGAAGCTTTCTTT.

The chain is built from TRBV7-3 and TRBJ1-1; D possibly corresponds to TRBD1 (5 bases). This CDR3 is 12 amino acids long. Trimming removed 5 bases at V and 4 bases at J, with 8 bases between. In germline, CDR1 is SGHTA, CDR2 FQGTGA. The CDR3 DNA is TGTGCCAGCAGCAATGGGGGCACTGAAGCTTTCTTT. Translated: CASSNGGTEAFF.

The chain uses TRBV9 and TRBJ2-5, with D perhaps TRBD2 (5 bases). Per germline, CDR1 SGDLS and CDR2 YYNGEE. CDR3 length: 14 residues. The V and J ends lost 3 bases and 2 bases respectively, with 11 bases between them. CDR3: CASSDQRAQETQYF. The CDR3 region has the DNA TGTGCCAGCAGCGACCAGAGGGCACAAGAGACCCAGTACTTC.

This clone is a singleton in its sample. CDR3 amino acids: CASSLATGSGGYTF. The CDR3 bases are TGCGCCAGCAGCTTGGCGACAGGTTCTGGTGGCTACACCTTC. The J gene is TRBJ1-2, the V gene TRBV5-1; TRBD1 is a possible D gene (6 bases). Germline V gives CDR1 SGHRS, CDR2 YFSETQ. V was trimmed by 0 bases and J by 7 bases, leaving 13 bases between them. This CDR3 region has 14 residues.

The J gene is TRBJ1-1, the V gene TRBV7-2; D is undetermined. Germline CDR1 SGHTA, CDR2 FQGNSA. V gave up 2 bases and J gave up 4 bases, with 8 bases separating them. The CDR3 contains 13 residues. CDR3 nucleotides: TGTGCCAGCAGCTTAAGGGCTGGCACTGAAGCTTTCTTT. Protein: CASSLRAGTEAFF.

The chain has TRBV4-1 and TRBJ1-6; D is undetermined. Germline V lookup: CDR1 MGHRA, CDR2 YSYEKL. This CDR3 has 15 residues. Trimming shortened V by 0 bases and J by 6 bases, and 9 bases separated the two germline ends. The CDR3 DNA reads as TGCGCCAGCAGCCAAGATCGGGAGATTAATTCACCCCTCCACTTT. Translating gives CASSQDREINSPLHF.

This chain joins TRBV4-2 and TRBJ2-1; 13 positions agree with TRBD2. There are 16 residues in the CDR3. The V gene end was trimmed by 7 bases and the J gene end by 4 bases; junction bases not matched to a gene: 7. Per germline, CDR1 LGHNA and CDR2 YNFKEQ. DNA of the CDR3: TGTGCCAGCACCGCAAGGGGACTAGCGGGGTACAATGAGCAGTTCTTC. This codes for CASTARGLAGYNEQFF.

This clone is labeled as medium-sized. The chain carries TRBV7-9 and TRBJ1-1; D gene unclear. Germline CDR1 and CDR2: SEHNR and FQNEAQ (reference sequence). The CDR3 is 12 residues long. Trimming cost V 2 bases and J 7 bases, with 8 bases left between them. CDR3 DNA: TGTGCCAGCAGCTTATCCCTTAGTGAAGCTTTCTTT. Its protein is CASSLSLSEAFF.

The chain links TRBV5-1 to TRBJ1-2, with 10 bases aligning to TRBD1. V lost 3 bases to trimming and J lost 8 bases; unmatched junction nucleotides: 7. The CDR3 contains 14 residues. Germline V gene sequence: CDR1 SGHRS, CDR2 YFSETQ. The CDR3 sequence: CASSSAGTGVGYTF. CDR3 in DNA: TGCGCCAGCAGCTCCGCCGGGACAGGGGTCGGCTACACCTTC.

The J gene is TRBJ2-1, the V gene TRBV29-1; 9 bases align to TRBD1. The CDR3 loop spans 15 amino acids. CDR1 is SQVTM, CDR2 ANQGSEA, per germline. Trimming at V came to 2 bases and at J to 5 bases, leaving 7 bases not matched to a gene. CDR3 protein: CSVEPRDRVNNEQFF. The CDR3, as DNA: TGCAGCGTTGAACCCCGGGACAGGGTCAACAATGAGCAGTTCTTC.

The chain couples TRBV6-5 to TRBJ1-2; D gene ambiguous. Trimming stripped 0 bases from V and 1 base from J, with 6 bases between. This CDR3 has 14 residues. Germline loops: CDR1 MNHEY, CDR2 SVGAGI. The CDR3 DNA reads TGTGCCAGCAGTTACTCGCGGGTTAACTATGGCTACACCTTC. This codes for CASSYSRVNYGYTF.